The sample holds many counts of the clone carrying this TCR beta chain. The antigen remains unidentified. The sample comes from a study of blood T cells in healthy people across ages. A J-beta primer mix and a sample-barcoded 5' primer were used in a second PCR of about 7 to 12 cycles. In TCRdb, the 5' RACE reads were re-called with MiXCR into one record per CDR3 protein. The sample yields some 1.7 million distinct CDR3 sequences, approximately 30% seen once. There are 17 residues in the CDR3. The J segment lost 2 bases and the V segment lost 0 bases, leaving 9 bases of the junction unmatched. CDR1 and CDR2 (germline): MNHEY, SVGAGI. No fewer than 5.5 micrograms of total RNA were isolated from every sample. Study observations and caveats: It was held that the diversity estimates obtained from one million T cells were underestimates. Unsorted PBMC material precluded a definitive naive versus antigen-experienced comparison.

J is TRBJ2-5 and V is TRBV6-5; TRBD2 matches at 7 bases. The sequence derives from a woman aged 30 to 39 in good health. Sequenced input: blood. CDR3 protein: CASSYSGVRTSQETQYF. The CDR3, as DNA: TGTGCCAGCAGTTACTCGGGTGTTCGGACTAGTCAAGAGACCCAGTACTTC.